Following are 18 T cell receptor beta chains from one sample sequenced in a study of control samples from healthy donors and cancer patients. Produced via immunoSEQ multiplex PCR; TCRdb's table is partial and in-frame only. The profile covers about 80,000 clones, with roughly 86% appearing a single time and 4.5% to 7% taken by the ten largest. Sequencing was done on a sample of blood. Every receptor here comes from a middle-aged man in good health.

The V gene is TRBV28, the J gene TRBJ1-5, with 7 bases fitting TRBD1. V trimming: 5 bases; J trimming: 3 bases; junction bases outside the gene matches: 7. There are 15 residues in the CDR3. CDR1 MDHEN and CDR2 SYDVKM come from the germline V gene. CDR3 DNA: TGTGCCAGCAGTCTGACAGGGAGGGTCAATCAGCCCCAGCATTTT. Encoded protein: CASSLTGRVNQPQHF. The full variable domain, with the rest looked up from reference TRBV28 and TRBJ1-5, is DVKVTQSSRYLVKRTGEKVFLECVQDMDHENMFWYRQDPGLGLRLIYFSYDVKMKEKGDIPEGYSVSREKKERFSLILESASTNQTSMYLCASSLTGRVNQPQHFGDGTRLSIL.

J is TRBJ1-6 and V is TRBV7-8; D possibly corresponds to TRBD1 (6 bases). CDR3 length equals 15 residues. The V gene lost 5 bases and the J gene lost 7 bases, with 15 bases spanning the gap. Germline assignment: CDR1 SGHVS and CDR2 FQNEAQ. In nucleotides, the CDR3 is TGTGCCAGCAGCCTAAGACAGGTGGGGAATTCACCCCTCCACTTT. This sequence encodes CASSLRQVGNSPLHF.

The CDR3 DNA sequence: TGCAGCGCCAGTTCGGTCCCGGGGGCGAACACTGAAGCTTTCTTT. Its protein product is CSASSVPGANTEAFF. The V gene is TRBV29-1, the J gene TRBJ1-1; D perhaps matches TRBD1 (6 bases). The CDR3 covers 15 residues. The V gene's germline CDR1 is SQVTM and CDR2 ANQGSEA. The ends were cut back, 7 bases at V and 1 base at J, with 19 bases in the middle.

This rearrangement joins TRBV11-2 to TRBJ1-5; D unresolved. The CDR3 has 14 amino acids. Germline CDR1 SGHAT, CDR2 FQNNGV. The V end was cut by 0 bases, the J end by 4 bases, with 7 bases between. Written as DNA, the CDR3 is TGTGCCAGCAGCTTAGATCGGAGGAATCAGCCCCAGCATTTT. Translating gives CASSLDRRNQPQHF.

The chain couples TRBV9 to TRBJ1-6; no clear D. Trimming removed 0 bases at V and 7 bases at J, with 11 bases between. The germline CDR1 and CDR2 sequences are SGDLS and YYNGEE. The CDR3 extends over 15 amino acids. The CDR3 region is CASSVATSGNSPLHF. The CDR3 coding sequence is TGTGCCAGCAGCGTAGCTACGTCAGGAAATTCACCCCTCCACTTT.

This chain uses TRBV12-3 or TRBV12-4 with TRBJ1-6; D ambiguous. Trimming took 5 bases from V and 9 from J, leaving 8 bases between them. The CDR3 has 12 amino acids. CDR3 region: CASSPPGSPLHF. CDR3 sequence (DNA): TGTGCCAGCAGTCCCCCTGGTTCACCCCTCCACTTT.

The chain has TRBV6-5 and TRBJ1-6; possible D gene TRBD1, 5 bases. Trimming pared 4 bases from V and 7 bases from J, leaving 17 bases between. Germline CDR1 and CDR2: MNHEY and SVGAGI. This CDR3 is built from 16 residues. CDR3 DNA sequence: TGTGCCAGCAGTTCTCCGCCAGGGTGGGTAAATTCACCCCTCCACTTT. This gives the protein CASSSPPGWVNSPLHF.

This clone has only a few counts. V is TRBV27 and J is TRBJ2-1; 13 bases are a match to TRBD2. CDR1 is MNHEY and CDR2 is SMNVEV in the germline V gene (reference sequence). This CDR3 is built from 17 residues. V shed 5 bases, J shed 4 bases, and the junction held 8 bases outside the gene matches. The CDR3 region is CASSLTMGLAGYNEQFF. The CDR3 DNA reads as TGTGCCAGCAGTCTCACCATGGGACTAGCGGGGTACAATGAGCAGTTCTTC.

This chain links TRBV29-1 with TRBJ1-3; possible D gene TRBD1, 5 bases. Deletions cut 7 bases from V and 2 bases from J, with 21 bases between. The CDR3 covers 16 residues. In germline, CDR1 is SQVTM, CDR2 ANQGSEA. The CDR3 DNA reads as TGCAGCGCGATCACCGGGACGCCTAGGGCTGGAAACACCATATATTTT. Protein product: CSAITGTPRAGNTIYF. The entire variable domain, with the rest obtained from reference TRBV29-1 and TRBJ1-3, is as follows: SAVISQKPSRDICQRGTSLTIQCQVDSQVTMMFWYRQQPGQSLTLIATANQGSEATYESGFVIDKFPISRPNLTFSTLTVSNMSPEDSSIYLCSAITGTPRAGNTIYFGEGSWLTVV.

The chain is built from TRBV3-1 (or the pseudogene TRBV3-2) and TRBJ1-4; D is ambiguous. V lost 1 base, J lost 8 bases, and 8 bases lay in between. Germline CDR1 is LGHDT and CDR2 is YNNKEL (reference sequence). This CDR3 region has 13 residues. Here the CDR3 reads CASSQGGDEKLFF. CDR3 DNA: TGTGCCAGCAGCCAAGGGGGAGACGAAAAACTGTTTTTT.

The V and J genes are TRBV6-2 or TRBV6-3 and TRBJ2-7; D may be TRBD1 (6 bases). The ends were cut back, 0 bases at V and 3 bases at J, with 15 bases in the middle. The CDR3 contains 16 residues. CDR1 and CDR2 from the germline V gene are MNHEY and SVGEGT. The CDR3 protein is CASSYSKSAGDYEQYF. The CDR3 bases are TGTGCCAGCAGTTACTCGAAATCGGCAGGGGACTACGAGCAGTACTTC.

V is TRBV9 and J is TRBJ2-7, with 10 positions matching TRBD2. V gave up 0 bases and J gave up 2 bases; unmatched junction bases: 11. CDR3 length: 18 residues. CDR1 is SGDLS, CDR2 YYNGEE, per germline. Written as DNA, the CDR3 is TGTGCCAGCAGCGTAGGGTCAGGAGGACTAGCGGTAACCTACGAGCAGTACTTC. Protein product: CASSVGSGGLAVTYEQYF.

The chain uses TRBV18 and TRBJ2-2; 8 positions agree with TRBD2. Germline assignment: CDR1 KGHSH and CDR2 LQKENI. The CDR3 totals 17 residues. Trimming took 2 bases from V and 5 from J; bases not matched to a gene: 10. The CDR3 sequence: CASSPMRTGGPTGELFF. In DNA form, the CDR3 reads TGTGCCAGCTCACCAATGCGAACGGGGGGGCCGACCGGGGAGCTGTTTTTT.

V and J are TRBV7-9 and TRBJ2-1; D not certain. CDR1 is SEHNR and CDR2 is FQNEAQ in the germline V gene (reference sequence). Trimming left V 0 bases short and J 4 bases short, with 13 bases between. There are 16 residues in the CDR3. The CDR3 spells CASSLARTVLYNEQFF. In DNA, the CDR3 is TGTGCCAGCAGCTTAGCTAGAACGGTTTTATACAATGAGCAGTTCTTC.

The chain links TRBV28 to TRBJ1-5; D is possibly TRBD1 (6 bases). Trimming took 3 bases from V and 9 from J, leaving 21 bases between them. The CDR3 sequence is 16 residues long. Germline V CDR1 and CDR2: MDHEN, SYDVKM. The CDR3 DNA reads TGTGCCAGCAGTTTGGGGGGGGCTTTGACGGGCCCGCCCCAGCATTTT. This translates into CASSLGGALTGPPQHF.

This sequence joins TRBV15 and TRBJ2-3; D gene uncertain. The CDR3 loop spans 15 amino acids. Germline CDR1 LNHNV, CDR2 YYDKDF (reference sequence). V lost 0 bases to trimming and J lost 6 bases, with 13 bases between them. The CDR3 is CATSREGRILDTQYF. CDR3 nucleotides: TGTGCCACCAGCAGAGAGGGAAGGATCCTGGATACGCAGTATTTT. The whole variable domain, filled in from reference TRBV15 and TRBJ2-3, reads DAMVIQNPRYQVTQFGKPVTLSCSQTLNHNVMYWYQQKSSQAPKLLFHYYDKDFNNEADTPDNFQSRRPNTSFCFLDIRSPGLGDTAMYLCATSREGRILDTQYFGPGTRLTVL.

This clone was detected once. The V call is TRBV11-2, the J call TRBJ2-7, with D perhaps matching TRBD2 (6 bases). The germline gives CDR1 SGHAT, CDR2 FQNNGV. V was pared by 2 bases and J by 2 bases, with 10 bases between. This CDR3 comprises 14 residues. CDR3 protein: CASSLSGGTYEQYF. The CDR3 DNA is TGTGCCAGCAGCTTATCTGGGGGGACCTACGAGCAGTACTTC.

The V and J genes are TRBV7-9 and TRBJ1-5; no definite D call. The CDR3 runs to 14 residues. CDR1 is SEHNR and CDR2 is FQNEAQ in the germline V gene (reference sequence). V lost 1 base and J lost 7, with 11 bases in between. The CDR3 sequence: CASSLETEGQPQHF. The CDR3 DNA sequence: TGTGCCAGCAGCTTAGAGACGGAAGGGCAGCCCCAGCATTTT.